Reported below is one T cell receptor (beta chain). Trimming pared 0 bases from V and 1 base from J, leaving 7 bases between. CDR1 and CDR2 from the germline V gene are LGHNA and YNFKEQ. This CDR3 is built from 14 residues. Study processing details: Reference gene primer amplification in the assay estimated nucleated cell counts. Profiled with immunoSEQ multiplex PCR; TCRdb holds only in-frame clones, not every one. That table supplies the V and J calls and clone size; D and trimming were determined from the DNA. The data contain 150,000 to 250,000 clones, approximately 82% of them singletons. This entry belongs to a study of blood T cell repertoires in COVID-19. Study overall: The United States, Italy and Spain provided the acute and convalescent COVID-19 samples.

This chain connects TRBV4-2 to TRBJ2-7; no firm D call. Sequenced: peripheral blood. The receptor comes from a human donor with acute or convalescent COVID-19. The donor label of this sample is uncertain. CDR3 loop: CASSQDQRSYEQYF. The CDR3 DNA sequence: TGTGCCAGCAGCCAAGATCAGCGATCCTACGAGCAGTACTTC.